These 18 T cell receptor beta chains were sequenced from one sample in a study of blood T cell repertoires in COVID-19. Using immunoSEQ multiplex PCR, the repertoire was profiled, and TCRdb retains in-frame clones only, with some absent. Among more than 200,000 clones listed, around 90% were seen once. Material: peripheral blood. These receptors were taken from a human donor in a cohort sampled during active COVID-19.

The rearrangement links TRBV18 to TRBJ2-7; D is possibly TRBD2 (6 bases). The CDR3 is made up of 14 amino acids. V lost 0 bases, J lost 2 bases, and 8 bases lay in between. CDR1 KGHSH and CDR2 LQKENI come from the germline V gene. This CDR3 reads CASSPPGGTYEQYF. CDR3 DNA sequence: TGTGCCAGCTCACCACCGGGCGGGACCTACGAGCAGTACTTC.

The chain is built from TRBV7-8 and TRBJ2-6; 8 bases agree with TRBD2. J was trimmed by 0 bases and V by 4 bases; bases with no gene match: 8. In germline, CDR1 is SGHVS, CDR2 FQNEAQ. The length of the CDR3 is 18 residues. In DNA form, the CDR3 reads TGTGCCAGCAGCTCCCCGGCGGGAGGCTACTCTGGGGCCAACGTCCTGACTTTC. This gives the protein CASSSPAGGYSGANVLTF.

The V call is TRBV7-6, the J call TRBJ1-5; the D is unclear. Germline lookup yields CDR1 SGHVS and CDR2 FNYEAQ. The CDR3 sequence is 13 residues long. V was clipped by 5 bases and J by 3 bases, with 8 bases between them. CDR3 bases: TGTGCCAGCAGCCGTTTTCTCAATCAGCCCCAGCATTTT. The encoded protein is CASSRFLNQPQHF. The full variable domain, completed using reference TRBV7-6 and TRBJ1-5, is GAGVSQSPRYKVTKRGQDVALRCDPISGHVSLYWYRQALGQGPEFLTYFNYEAQQDKSGLPNDRFSAERPEGSISTLTIQRTEQRDSAMYRCASSRFLNQPQHFGDGTRLSIL.

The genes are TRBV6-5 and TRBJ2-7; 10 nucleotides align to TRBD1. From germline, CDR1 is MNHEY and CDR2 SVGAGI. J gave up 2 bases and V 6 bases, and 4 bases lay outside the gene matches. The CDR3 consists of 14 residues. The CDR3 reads CASSPGQGTYEQYF. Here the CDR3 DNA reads TGTGCCAGCAGCCCGGGACAGGGGACCTACGAGCAGTACTTC.

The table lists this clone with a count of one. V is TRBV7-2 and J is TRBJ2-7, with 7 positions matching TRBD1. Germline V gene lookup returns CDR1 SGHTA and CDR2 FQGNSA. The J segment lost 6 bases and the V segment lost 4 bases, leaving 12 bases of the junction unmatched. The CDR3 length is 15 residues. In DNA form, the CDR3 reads TGTGCCAGCAGCTCCCCAACGAGGTCAGGGGGCGAGCAGTACTTC. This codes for CASSSPTRSGGEQYF. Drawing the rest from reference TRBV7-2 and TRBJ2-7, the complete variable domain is GAGVSQSPSNKVTEKGKDVELRCDPISGHTALYWYRQSLGQGLEFLIYFQGNSAPDKSGLPSDRFSAERTGGSVSTLTIQRTQQEDSAVYLCASSSPTRSGGEQYFGPGTRLTVT.

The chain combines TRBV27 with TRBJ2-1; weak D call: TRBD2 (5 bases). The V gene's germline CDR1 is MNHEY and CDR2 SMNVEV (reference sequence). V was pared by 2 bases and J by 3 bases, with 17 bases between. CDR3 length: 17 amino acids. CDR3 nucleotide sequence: TGTGCCAGCAGTTTAATACGGGGAAAAGGAGTCTACAATGAGCAGTTCTTC. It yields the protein CASSLIRGKGVYNEQFF.

This chain's CDR3 is CASSLTSGVGNTIYF. DNA for the CDR3: TGTGCCAGCAGCTTAACGTCAGGGGTTGGAAACACCATATATTTT. The chain joins TRBV7-3 to TRBJ1-3, with D maybe TRBD1 (6 bases). The germline V gene encodes CDR1 SGHTA and CDR2 FQGTGA. The CDR3 has 15 residues. The V end lost 0 bases, the J end lost 3 bases, and 9 bases lay between the germline ends.

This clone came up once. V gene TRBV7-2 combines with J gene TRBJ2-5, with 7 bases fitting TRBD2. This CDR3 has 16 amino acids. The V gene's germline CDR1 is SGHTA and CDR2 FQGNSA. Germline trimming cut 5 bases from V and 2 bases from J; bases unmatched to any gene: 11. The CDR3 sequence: CASSPGVASGQETQYF. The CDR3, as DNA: TGTGCCAGCAGCCCGGGGGTGGCTAGCGGACAAGAGACCCAGTACTTC.

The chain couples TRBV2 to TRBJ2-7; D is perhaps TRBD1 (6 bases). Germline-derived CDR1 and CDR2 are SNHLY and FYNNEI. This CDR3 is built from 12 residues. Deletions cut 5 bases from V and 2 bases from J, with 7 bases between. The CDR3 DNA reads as TGTGCCAGCAGTACAGGGACCTACGAGCAGTACTTC. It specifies CASSTGTYEQYF.

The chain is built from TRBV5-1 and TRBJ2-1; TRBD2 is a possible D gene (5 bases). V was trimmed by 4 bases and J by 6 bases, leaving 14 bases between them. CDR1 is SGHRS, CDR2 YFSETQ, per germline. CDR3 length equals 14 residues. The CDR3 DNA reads TGCGCCAGCAGCCCGGCGACGGCGGGCAATGAGCAGTTCTTC. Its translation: CASSPATAGNEQFF. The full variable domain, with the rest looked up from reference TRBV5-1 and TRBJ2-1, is KAGVTQTPRYLIKTRGQQVTLSCSPISGHRSVSWYQQTPGQGLQFLFEYFSETQRNKGNFPGRFSGRQFSNSRSEMNVSTLELGDSALYLCASSPATAGNEQFFGPGTRLTVL.

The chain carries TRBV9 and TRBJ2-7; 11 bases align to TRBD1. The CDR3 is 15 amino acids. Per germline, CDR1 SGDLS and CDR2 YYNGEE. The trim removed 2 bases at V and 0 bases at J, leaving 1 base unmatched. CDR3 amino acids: CASSVGQGASYEQYF. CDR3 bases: TGTGCCAGCAGCGTCGGACAGGGGGCCTCCTACGAGCAGTACTTC.

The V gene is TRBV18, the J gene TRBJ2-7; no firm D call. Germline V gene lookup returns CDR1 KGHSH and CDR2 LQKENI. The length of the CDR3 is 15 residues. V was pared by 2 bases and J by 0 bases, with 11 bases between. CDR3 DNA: TGTGCCAGCTCACCAATAGCTGTGAGCTCCTACGAGCAGTACTTC. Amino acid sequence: CASSPIAVSSYEQYF. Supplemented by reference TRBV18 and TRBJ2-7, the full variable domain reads NAGVMQNPRHLVRRRGQEARLRCSPMKGHSHVYWYRQLPEEGLKFMVYLQKENIIDESGMPKERFSAEFPKEGPSILRIQQVVRGDSAAYFCASSPIAVSSYEQYFGPGTRLTVT.

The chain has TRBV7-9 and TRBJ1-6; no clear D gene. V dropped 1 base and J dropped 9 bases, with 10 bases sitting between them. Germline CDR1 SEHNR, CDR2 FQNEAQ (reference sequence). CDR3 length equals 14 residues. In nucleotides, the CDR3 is TGTGCCAGCAGCTTAGGCATCGTCAGTTCACCCCTCCACTTT. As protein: CASSLGIVSSPLHF.

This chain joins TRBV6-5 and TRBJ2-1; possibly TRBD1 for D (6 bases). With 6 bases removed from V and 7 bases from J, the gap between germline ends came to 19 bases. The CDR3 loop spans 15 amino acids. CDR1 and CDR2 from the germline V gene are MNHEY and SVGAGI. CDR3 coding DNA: TGTGCCAGCAGACCTAATCCGGGACAAAGAAATGAGCAGTTCTTC. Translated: CASRPNPGQRNEQFF.

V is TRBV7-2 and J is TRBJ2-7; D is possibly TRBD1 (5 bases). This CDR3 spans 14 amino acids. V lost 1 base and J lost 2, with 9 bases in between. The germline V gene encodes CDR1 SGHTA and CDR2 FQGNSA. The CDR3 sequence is CASSLVAGTYEQYF. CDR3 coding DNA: TGTGCCAGCAGCTTAGTGGCAGGGACCTACGAGCAGTACTTC.

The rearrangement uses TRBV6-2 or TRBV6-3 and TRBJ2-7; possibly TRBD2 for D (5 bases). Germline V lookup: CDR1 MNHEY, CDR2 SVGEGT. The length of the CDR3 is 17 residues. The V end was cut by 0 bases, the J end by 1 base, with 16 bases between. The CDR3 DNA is TGTGCCAGCAGTTACTCCCAGGCACGAGGGAAATCCTACGAGCAGTACTTC. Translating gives CASSYSQARGKSYEQYF.

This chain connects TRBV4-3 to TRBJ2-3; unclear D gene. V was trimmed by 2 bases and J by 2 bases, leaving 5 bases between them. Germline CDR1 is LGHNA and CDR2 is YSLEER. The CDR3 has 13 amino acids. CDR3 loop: CASSQPHTDTQYF. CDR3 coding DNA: TGCGCCAGCAGCCAACCCCACACAGATACGCAGTATTTT.

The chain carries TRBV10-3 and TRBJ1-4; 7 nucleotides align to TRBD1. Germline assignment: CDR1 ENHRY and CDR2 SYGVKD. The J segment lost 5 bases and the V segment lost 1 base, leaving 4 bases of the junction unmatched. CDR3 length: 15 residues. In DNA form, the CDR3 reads TGTGCCATCAGTGAGTTTCGACAGGGAAATGAAAAACTGTTTTTT. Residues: CAISEFRQGNEKLFF.